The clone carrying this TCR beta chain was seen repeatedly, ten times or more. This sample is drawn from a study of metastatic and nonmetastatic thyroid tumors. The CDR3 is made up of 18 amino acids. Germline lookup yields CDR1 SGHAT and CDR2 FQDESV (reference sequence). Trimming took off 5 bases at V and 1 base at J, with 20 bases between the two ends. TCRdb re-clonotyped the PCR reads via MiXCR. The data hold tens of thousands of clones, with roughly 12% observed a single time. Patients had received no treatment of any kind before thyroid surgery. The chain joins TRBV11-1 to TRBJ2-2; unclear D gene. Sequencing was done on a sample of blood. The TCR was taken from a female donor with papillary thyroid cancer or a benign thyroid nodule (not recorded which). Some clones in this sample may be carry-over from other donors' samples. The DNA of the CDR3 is TGTGCCAGCAGCCATCTCAATATGGACCCCGTGAACACCGGGGAGCTGTTTTTT. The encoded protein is CASSHLNMDPVNTGELFF. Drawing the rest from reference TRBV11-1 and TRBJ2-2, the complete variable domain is EAEVAQSPRYKITEKSQAVAFWCDPISGHATLYWYRQILGQGPELLVQFQDESVVDDSQLPKDRFSAERLKGVDSTLKIQPAELGDSAMYLCASSHLNMDPVNTGELFFGEGSRLTVL.